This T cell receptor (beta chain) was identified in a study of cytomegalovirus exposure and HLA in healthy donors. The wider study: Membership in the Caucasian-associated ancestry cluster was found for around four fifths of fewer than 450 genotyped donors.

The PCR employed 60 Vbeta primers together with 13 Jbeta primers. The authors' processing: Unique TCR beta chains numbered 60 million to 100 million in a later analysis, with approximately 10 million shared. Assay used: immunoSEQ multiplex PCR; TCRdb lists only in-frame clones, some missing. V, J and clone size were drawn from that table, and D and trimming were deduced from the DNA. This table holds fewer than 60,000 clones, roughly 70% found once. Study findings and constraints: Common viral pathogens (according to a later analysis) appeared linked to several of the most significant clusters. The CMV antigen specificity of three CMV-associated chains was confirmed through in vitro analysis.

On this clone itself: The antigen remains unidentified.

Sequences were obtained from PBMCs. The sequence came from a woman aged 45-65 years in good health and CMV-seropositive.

The CDR3 region has the DNA TGTGCCAGCAGCGCCTACCGGACGGCGGGGTACGAGCAGTACTTC. It specifies CASSAYRTAGYEQYF. The chain employs TRBV9 and TRBJ2-7; D is perhaps TRBD2 (6 bases). Trimming removed 3 bases from V and 4 bases from J, with 17 bases in between. The CDR3 totals 15 residues. CDR1 is SGDLS and CDR2 is YYNGEE in the germline V gene.